Listed here are 14 T cell receptor beta chains from one sample, sequenced in a study of blood T cell repertoires in COVID-19 (TCRdb year 2020). Library preparation employed the immunoSEQ multiplex PCR assay. Here the immuneACCESS table is served through TCRdb, limited to in-frame sequences with V and J called. Missing clones are a known gap in these copies; in checked studies unresolved V genes cover under half, and the rest lacks a known reason. The sample yields over 200,000 clones; about 90% were counted once. In total, the top ten clones hold around 1.5% of the sample. Sample: peripheral blood. The origin of the receptors is a man younger than 35 with active or convalescent COVID-19.

Only one count was recorded for this clone. The rearrangement uses TRBV3-1 (or the pseudogene TRBV3-2) and TRBJ2-5, with 8 bases aligning to TRBD2. The CDR3 spans 17 residues. CDR1 is LGHDT, CDR2 YNNKEL, per germline (reference sequence). V was pared by 10 bases and J by 5 bases, with 21 bases of the junction left unmatched. The CDR3 loop is CATTFWAGGFLGETQYF. CDR3 sequence (DNA): TGTGCCACCACTTTCTGGGCGGGAGGTTTCCTGGGGGAGACCCAGTACTTC.

The genes are TRBV5-8 and TRBJ1-5; 9 positions match TRBD1. The CDR3 is made up of 16 amino acids. The V segment lost 3 bases and the J segment 0 bases; nucleotides outside the gene matches: 4. Germline CDR1 and CDR2: SGHTS and YDEGEE. The CDR3 bases are TGTGCCAGCAGCTCCGGGACAGGGAGTAGCAATCAGCCCCAGCATTTT. This gives the protein CASSSGTGSSNQPQHF.

The V and J genes are TRBV30 and TRBJ2-7, with TRBD2 matching 14 bases. There are 14 residues in the CDR3. Germline V gives CDR1 GTSNPN, CDR2 SVGIG (reference sequence). V gave up 5 bases and J gave up 4 bases; unmatched junction bases: 4. In DNA, the CDR3 is TGTGCCTGGGGGACTAGCGGGGGACAATACGAGCAGTACTTC. Its protein product is CAWGTSGGQYEQYF.

This clone was recorded once. The chain has TRBV11-2 and TRBJ1-2; TRBD1 aligns across 10 bases. The trim removed 4 bases at V and 8 bases at J, leaving 7 bases unmatched. This CDR3 has 14 residues. Germline CDR1 reads SGHAT; CDR2 reads FQNNGV. The CDR3 DNA sequence: TGTGCCAGCAGCTCTGGACAGGGGGTAGGGGGCTACACCTTC. Amino acids: CASSSGQGVGGYTF.

The genes are TRBV19 and TRBJ1-2; no clear D gene. Germline V gene lookup returns CDR1 LNHDA and CDR2 SQIVND (reference sequence). This CDR3 is 13 amino acids long. Trimming took 3 bases from V and 4 from J, leaving 9 bases between them. This CDR3 is CASSIPVGYGYTF. DNA of the CDR3: TGTGCCAGTAGTATTCCGGTCGGCTATGGCTACACCTTC.

The chain carries TRBV4-2 and TRBJ1-2; D gene ambiguous. CDR3 length: 16 residues. Trimming took 0 bases from V and 2 from J, leaving 13 bases between them. CDR1 LGHNA and CDR2 YNFKEQ come from the germline V gene. The DNA for the CDR3 is TGTGCCAGCAGCCAAGAGATCGGGTCCTCAAACTATGGCTACACCTTC. Amino acids: CASSQEIGSSNYGYTF.

The chain links TRBV7-2 to TRBJ1-1; D is unclear. V was cut by 5 bases and J by 4 bases, with 11 bases left in between. The CDR3 consists of 13 residues. Germline CDR1 and CDR2: SGHTA and FQGNSA. CDR3 coding DNA: TGTGCCAGCAGCCTAATAACGAGCACTGAAGCTTTCTTT. It is translated as CASSLITSTEAFF.

The V gene is TRBV19, the J gene TRBJ1-2, with unresolved D. This CDR3 contains 15 residues. Trimming stripped 3 bases from V and 2 bases from J, with 13 bases between. CDR1 and CDR2 (germline): LNHDA, SQIVND (reference sequence). CDR3 residues: CASSIPGRSNYGYTF. CDR3 sequence (DNA): TGTGCCAGTAGTATCCCCGGGAGATCAAACTATGGCTACACCTTC.

The chain carries TRBV6-5 and TRBJ2-2; D might be TRBD2 (5 bases). Deletions cut 8 bases from V and 3 bases from J, with 16 bases between. The germline CDR1 and CDR2 sequences are MNHEY and SVGAGI. The CDR3 covers 15 residues. CDR3 coding DNA: TGTGCCAGCGGACTGATGGACGGCTACACCGGGGAGCTGTTTTTT. Residues: CASGLMDGYTGELFF.

V gene TRBV7-6 combines with J gene TRBJ1-2; D might be TRBD1 (5 bases). Germline V gene sequence: CDR1 SGHVS, CDR2 FNYEAQ. This CDR3 contains 16 residues. V was clipped by 5 bases and J by 0 bases, with 16 bases between them. The CDR3 sequence is CASSPQGGLANYGYTF. Written as DNA, the CDR3 is TGTGCCAGCAGCCCCCAGGGCGGTTTAGCTAACTATGGCTACACCTTC.

Turning to this clone: This same CDR3 is encoded by further DNA sequences in the sample. The chain employs TRBV24-1 and TRBJ2-3; D might be TRBD1 (6 bases). Germline V gene lookup returns CDR1 KGHDR and CDR2 SFDVKD. CDR3 size: 15 residues. V shed 3 bases and J shed 0 bases, with 9 bases lying between them. The CDR3 here is CATSDGGGSTDTQYF. The CDR3 DNA sequence: TGTGCCACCAGTGATGGGGGCGGTAGCACAGATACGCAGTATTTT.

This clone has a single count. The gene calls are TRBV27 and TRBJ2-5, with 7 bases fitting TRBD1. The CDR3 is 13 residues long. The germline gives CDR1 MNHEY, CDR2 SMNVEV (reference sequence). Trimming at V came to 7 bases and at J to 5 bases, leaving 7 bases not matched to a gene. CDR3 amino acids: CASTTGLGETQYF. The CDR3, as DNA: TGTGCCAGCACGACAGGGCTTGGGGAGACCCAGTACTTC.

The CDR3 spells CASSFGAYNEQFF. The CDR3 region has the DNA TGTGCCAGCAGCTTCGGGGCCTACAATGAGCAGTTCTTC. The V and J genes are TRBV5-5 and TRBJ2-1, with D possibly being TRBD2 (5 bases). Germline V gene sequence: CDR1 SGHKS, CDR2 YYEKEE (reference sequence). V gave up 2 bases and J gave up 2 bases, with 5 bases separating them. The CDR3 extends over 13 amino acids.

This clone occurred once. The J gene is TRBJ2-3, the V gene TRBV20-1; maybe TRBD2 (6 bases). The CDR3 is made up of 11 amino acids. Germline assignment: CDR1 DFQATT and CDR2 SNEGSKA (reference sequence). The germline V and J ends were trimmed by 7 bases and 1 base, with 6 bases remaining between them. The CDR3 region is CSGGGTDTQYF. CDR3 sequence (DNA): TGCAGTGGGGGGGGCACAGATACGCAGTATTTT.